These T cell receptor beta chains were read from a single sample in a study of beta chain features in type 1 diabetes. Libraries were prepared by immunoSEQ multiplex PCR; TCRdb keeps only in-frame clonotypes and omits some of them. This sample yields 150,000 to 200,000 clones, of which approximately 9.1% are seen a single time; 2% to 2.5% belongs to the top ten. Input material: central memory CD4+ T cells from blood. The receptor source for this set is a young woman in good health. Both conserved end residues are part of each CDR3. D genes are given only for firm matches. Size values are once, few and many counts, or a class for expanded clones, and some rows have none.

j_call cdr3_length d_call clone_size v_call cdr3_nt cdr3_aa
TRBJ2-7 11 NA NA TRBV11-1 TGTGCCAGCAGCTCGGAGTACGAGCAGTACTTC CASSSEYEQYF
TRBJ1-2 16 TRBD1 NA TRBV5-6 TGTGCCAGCAGCCCCATGCCAGGGACAGGGAGCTATGGCTACACCTTC CASSPMPGTGSYGYTF
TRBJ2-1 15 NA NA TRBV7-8 TGTGCCAGTTCTCGAGCGGGCCTTTCCTACAATGAGCAGTTCTTC CASSRAGLSYNEQFF
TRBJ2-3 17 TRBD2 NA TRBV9 TGTGCCAGCAGCGTAGGAGGACTAGCGGGGGTCACAGATACGCAGTATTTT CASSVGGLAGVTDTQYF
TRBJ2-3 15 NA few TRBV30 TGTGCCTGGAGCTTGGGGAGCCCGGCGATTGATACGCAGTATTTT CAWSLGSPAIDTQYF
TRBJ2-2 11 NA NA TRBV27 TGTGCCAGCAGTTTCAGCGGGGAGCTGTTTTTT CASSFSGELFF
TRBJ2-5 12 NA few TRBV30 TGTGCCTGGAGTCGGGAGAGAGAGACCCAGTACTTC CAWSRERETQYF
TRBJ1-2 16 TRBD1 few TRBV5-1 TGCGCCAGCAGCTTAGGGACAGGAGGTCCTCCCGGTGGCTACACCTTC CASSLGTGGPPGGYTF
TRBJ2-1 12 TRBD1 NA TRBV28 TGTGCCAGCAGTTCCTACAGGGGACCGCAGTTCTTC CASSSYRGPQFF
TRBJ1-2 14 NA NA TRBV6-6 TGTGCCAGCAGTTACTCAGGTCCGGGTCGGGGCTACACCTTC CASSYSGPGRGYTF
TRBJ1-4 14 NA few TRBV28 TGTGCCAGCACGGAGGGATCAACTAATGAAAAACTGTTTTTT CASTEGSTNEKLFF
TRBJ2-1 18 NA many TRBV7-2 TGTGCCAGCAGCTTAGGCTGGGCCAGACAACCCTCCAACAATGAGCAGTTCTTC CASSLGWARQPSNNEQFF
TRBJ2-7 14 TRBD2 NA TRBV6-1 TGTGCCAGCAGGCTTACTAGCGGAACCTACGAGCAGTACTTC CASRLTSGTYEQYF
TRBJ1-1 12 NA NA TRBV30 TGTGCCTGGAGTAGGCAGGGAAGTGAAGCTTTCTTT CAWSRQGSEAFF
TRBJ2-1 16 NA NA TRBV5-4 TGTGCCAGCAGCACTGAACAGGGTAAGCCCTACAATGAGCAGTTCTTC CASSTEQGKPYNEQFF
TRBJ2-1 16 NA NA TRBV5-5 TGTGCCAGCAGCCCCGTTGGCGGCAGAAACTACAATGAGCAGTTCTTC CASSPVGGRNYNEQFF
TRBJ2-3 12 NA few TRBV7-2 TGTGCCAGCAGCACTACTGGGGATACGCAGTATTTT CASSTTGDTQYF
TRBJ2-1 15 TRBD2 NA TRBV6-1 TGTGCCAGCAACCTACTAGCGGGAGCCTACAATGAGCAGTTCTTC CASNLLAGAYNEQFF
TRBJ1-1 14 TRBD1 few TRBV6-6 TGTGCCAGCAGCCAAGGACAGGGTAACACTGAAGCTTTCTTT CASSQGQGNTEAFF
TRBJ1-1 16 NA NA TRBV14 TGTGCCAGCAGCCAGCTGCCGGGCAGGGTTCACACTGAAGCTTTCTTT CASSQLPGRVHTEAFF
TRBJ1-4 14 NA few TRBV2 TGTGCCAGCAGTGATAGGAGGTCCGGTGAAAAACTGTTTTTT CASSDRRSGEKLFF
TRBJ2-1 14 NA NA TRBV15 TGTGCCACCAGCAGAGATTTAGGGCGGGATGAGCAGTTCTTC CATSRDLGRDEQFF
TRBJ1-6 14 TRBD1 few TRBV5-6 TGTGCCAGCAGCTCGGGACAGGGGGTCTCACCCCTCCACTTT CASSSGQGVSPLHF
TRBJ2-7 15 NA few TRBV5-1 TGCGCCAGCAGTCTCGAGGTGGGGGGGGCCTTCGAGCAGTACTTC CASSLEVGGAFEQYF
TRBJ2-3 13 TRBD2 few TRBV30 TGTGCATCTACTAGCGGGGGGGCGGATACGCAGTATTTT CASTSGGADTQYF
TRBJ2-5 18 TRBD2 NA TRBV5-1 TGCGCCAGCAGCCTAACCCCTCCTCTAGCGGGGGCCAGAGAGACCCAGTACTTC CASSLTPPLAGARETQYF
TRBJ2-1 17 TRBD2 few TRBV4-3 TGCGCCAGCAGCCAAGATACTTGGACTAGCGGTAAGAATGAGCAGTTCTTC CASSQDTWTSGKNEQFF
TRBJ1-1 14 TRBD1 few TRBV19 TGTGCCAGTAGTAGGACAGGGGGCGTGGGTGAAGCTTTCTTT CASSRTGGVGEAFF
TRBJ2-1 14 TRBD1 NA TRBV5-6 TGTGCCAGCAGCTTCGGACAGGGGATCGGTGAGCAGTTCTTC CASSFGQGIGEQFF
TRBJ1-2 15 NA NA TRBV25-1 TGTGCCAGCAGTGAAAATGGAAGAGGATATGTCGGCTACACCTTC CASSENGRGYVGYTF
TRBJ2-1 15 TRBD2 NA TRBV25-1 TGTGCCAGCAGTGATACCAGCGGGGGGATCAATGAGCAGTTCTTC CASSDTSGGINEQFF
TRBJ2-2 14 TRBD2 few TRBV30 TGTGCCTGTCAAGCGGGGGGCTACACCGGGGAGCTGTTTTTT CACQAGGYTGELFF
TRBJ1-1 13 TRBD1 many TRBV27 TGTGCCAGCAGTTCCCTGCCGGGACAGGAAGCTTTCTTT CASSSLPGQEAFF
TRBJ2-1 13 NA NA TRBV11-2 TGTGCCAGCAGCTCAGACACCTACAATGAGCAGTTCTTC CASSSDTYNEQFF
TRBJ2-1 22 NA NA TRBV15 TGTGCCACCAGCAGAGATAACAGGGAAGTTGGGTGGCAGGGTGGAACCAAGGATGAGCAGTTCTTC CATSRDNREVGWQGGTKDEQFF
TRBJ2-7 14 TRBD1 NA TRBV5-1 TGCGCCAGCAGCCGGGGACAGATTGCCTACGAGCAGTACTTC CASSRGQIAYEQYF
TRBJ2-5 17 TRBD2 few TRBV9 TGTGCCAGCAGCGTAGGTGATAGCGGGGCCAGCAAAGAGACCCAGTACTTC CASSVGDSGASKETQYF
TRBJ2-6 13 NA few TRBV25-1 TGTGCCAGAGACAGGTTTGGGGCCAACGTCCTGACTTTC CARDRFGANVLTF
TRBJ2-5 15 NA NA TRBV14 TGTGCCAGCAGCTTATCTTTCGGGGTTCAAGAGACCCAGTACTTC CASSLSFGVQETQYF
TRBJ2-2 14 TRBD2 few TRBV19 TGTGCCAGTATTAGCGGGGGTAACACCGGGGAGCTGTTTTTT CASISGGNTGELFF
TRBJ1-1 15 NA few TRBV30 TGTGCCTGGGGGTCCGACAGGATTGGATTAACTGAAGCTTTCTTT CAWGSDRIGLTEAFF
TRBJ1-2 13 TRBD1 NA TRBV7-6 TGTGCCAGCAGCTTAGACAGGGGAAACGGCTACACCTTC CASSLDRGNGYTF
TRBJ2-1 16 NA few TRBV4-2 TGTGCCAGCAGCCAACCCCCCCAGGGCCCCTACAATGAGCAGTTCTTC CASSQPPQGPYNEQFF
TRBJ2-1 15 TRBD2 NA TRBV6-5 TGTGCCAGCAGTTCGAGGCGGGGGGCCGGCGATGAGCAGTTCTTC CASSSRRGAGDEQFF
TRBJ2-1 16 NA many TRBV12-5 TGTGCTAGTGGTAAGGGGGGGGCGGGCTCCTACAATGAGCAGTTCTTC CASGKGGAGSYNEQFF
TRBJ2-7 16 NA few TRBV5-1 TGCGCCAGCAGCTTGGGGAGGGGTCTCGAAACCCACGAGCAGTACTTC CASSLGRGLETHEQYF
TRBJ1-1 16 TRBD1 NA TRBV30 TGTGCCTGCAGGACAGGGGGCCCTCCCTTCGACACTGAAGCTTTCTTT CACRTGGPPFDTEAFF
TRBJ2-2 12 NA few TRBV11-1 TGTGCCAGCAGCCCTTTTACCGGGGAGCTGTTTTTT CASSPFTGELFF
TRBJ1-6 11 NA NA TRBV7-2 TGTGCCAGCAGCTACGGTTCACCCCTCCACTTT CASSYGSPLHF
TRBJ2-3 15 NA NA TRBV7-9 TGTGCCAGCAGCTCCGGAGGAGGAGGGACAGATACGCAGTATTTT CASSSGGGGTDTQYF
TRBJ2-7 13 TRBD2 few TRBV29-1 TGCAGCGTTCAACTAGCGGGGCTCTACGAGCAGTACTTC CSVQLAGLYEQYF
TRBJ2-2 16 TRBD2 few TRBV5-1 TGCGCCAGCAGCGGGCCCGGGACTAGCGGCCTCGGGGAGCTGTTTTTT CASSGPGTSGLGELFF
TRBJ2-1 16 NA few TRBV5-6 TGTGCCAGCAGCTCCCTCGTCGTGAGCTCCTACAATGAGCAGTTCTTC CASSSLVVSSYNEQFF
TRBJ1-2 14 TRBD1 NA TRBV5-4 TGTGCCAGCAGCTTGGGGACAGGGTTCTATGGCTACACCTTC CASSLGTGFYGYTF
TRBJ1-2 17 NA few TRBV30 TGTGCCTGGAGGCCAGGCAGGGGCCTTTTCTTGAACTATGGCTACACCTTC CAWRPGRGLFLNYGYTF
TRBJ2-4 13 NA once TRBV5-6 TGTGCCAGCAGCTTAGGGCAGGGACTGGGTCAGTACTTC CASSLGQGLGQYF
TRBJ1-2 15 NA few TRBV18 TGTGCCAGCTCACCACCCAGTACCGAGGGCTATGGCTACACCTTC CASSPPSTEGYGYTF
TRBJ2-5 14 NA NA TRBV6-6 TGTGCCAGCAGTCCCCGTGCTGTCGCGGGGACCCAGTACTTC CASSPRAVAGTQYF
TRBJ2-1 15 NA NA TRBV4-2 TGTGCCAGCAGCTTGGGGGGTGGAGTTTCCGATGAGCAGTTCTTC CASSLGGGVSDEQFF
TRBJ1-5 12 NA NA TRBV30 TGTGCCTGGAGAACAGAAAGTCAGCCCCAGCATTTT CAWRTESQPQHF